These 23 T cell receptor beta chains were sequenced from one sample in a study of cytomegalovirus exposure and HLA in healthy donors. Some clones are missing from TCRdb's copy, which holds only in-frame ones; the method was immunoSEQ multiplex PCR. The repertoire includes about 160,000 clones, 95% to 96% of them detected once, and approximately 0.97% sits in the top ten. The specimen sequenced was PBMCs. Receptors were obtained from a woman between 18 and 30 years old in good health and CMV-seronegative.

The V and J genes are TRBV9 and TRBJ1-2; weak D call: TRBD1 (6 bases). The ends were cut back, 0 bases at V and 8 bases at J, with 11 bases in the middle. CDR1 is SGDLS, CDR2 YYNGEE, per germline. The CDR3 totals 13 residues. The CDR3 is CASSVDREGGYTF. CDR3 in DNA: TGTGCCAGCAGCGTAGACAGGGAGGGCGGCTACACCTTC.

The chain is built from TRBV9 and TRBJ2-7; the match to TRBD2 covers 9 bases. Trimming cost V 1 base and J 4 bases; bases outside gene matches: 6. CDR3 length equals 15 residues. CDR1 and CDR2 (germline): SGDLS, YYNGEE. As DNA, the CDR3 is TGTGCCAGCAGCGTATCTAGCGGGGTTGCTTACGAGCAGTACTTC. This sequence encodes CASSVSSGVAYEQYF.

This rearrangement joins TRBV27 to TRBJ2-1; perhaps TRBD2 as D (5 bases). The ends were cut back, 0 bases at V and 9 bases at J, with 15 bases in the middle. The CDR3 length is 15 residues. CDR1 is MNHEY, CDR2 SMNVEV, per germline (reference sequence). CDR3 residues: CASSLSRAIWGEQFF. The CDR3 coding sequence is TGTGCCAGCAGTTTATCGAGGGCTATCTGGGGTGAGCAGTTCTTC.

This clone has a single count. V and J are TRBV4-1 and TRBJ1-6; 7 nucleotides align to TRBD1. Germline lookup yields CDR1 MGHRA and CDR2 YSYEKL. The trim removed 1 base at V and 8 bases at J, leaving 14 bases unmatched. The CDR3 loop spans 18 amino acids. DNA of the CDR3: TGCGCCAGCAGCCAAGGGTTTAACAGGGGAGGCGGTGATTCACCCCTCCACTTT. Translating it yields CASSQGFNRGGGDSPLHF.

This chain uses TRBV6-5 with TRBJ1-2; D may be TRBD1 (6 bases). Germline loops: CDR1 MNHEY, CDR2 SVGAGI. The CDR3 consists of 12 residues. V lost 6 bases and J lost 8, with 13 bases in between. The CDR3 spells CASRAQGWGYTF. CDR3 nucleotide sequence: TGTGCCAGCAGGGCACAGGGTTGGGGCTACACCTTC.

The chain carries TRBV19 and TRBJ1-6; TRBD1 is a possible D gene (5 bases). This CDR3 is built from 15 residues. The V end was cut by 6 bases, the J end by 0 bases, with 9 bases between. Germline-derived CDR1 and CDR2 are LNHDA and SQIVND (reference sequence). The CDR3 here is CASRRGSSYNSPLHF. The CDR3 nucleotides are TGTGCCAGTAGGCGGGGGAGCTCCTATAATTCACCCCTCCACTTT.

The chain joins TRBV6-1 to TRBJ2-7, with 9 bases aligning to TRBD2. Germline CDR1 MNHNS, CDR2 SASEGT. This CDR3 contains 13 residues. V gave up 7 bases and J gave up 2 bases; unmatched junction bases: 3. CDR3 bases: TGTGCCAGCACTAGCGGGGCGGCCTACGAGCAGTACTTC. It codes for CASTSGAAYEQYF.

V gene TRBV7-2 combines with J gene TRBJ1-1, with a tentative D call TRBD1 (6 bases). The CDR3 is made up of 13 amino acids. In germline, CDR1 is SGHTA, CDR2 FQGNSA. Trimming shortened V by 4 bases and J by 5 bases, and 11 bases separated the two germline ends. CDR3 sequence (DNA): TGTGCCAGCAGCTCAGGGGCAGTTACTGAAGCTTTCTTT. It codes for CASSSGAVTEAFF.

This CDR3 reads CASSLGQVRAEAFF. CDR3 DNA sequence: TGTGCCAGCAGCTTAGGGCAGGTGAGGGCTGAAGCTTTCTTT. The V call is TRBV7-9, the J call TRBJ1-1; D remains ambiguous. The germline V gene encodes CDR1 SEHNR and CDR2 FQNEAQ (reference sequence). The CDR3 covers 14 residues. V gave up 1 base and J gave up 6 bases, with 12 bases separating them.

The chain couples TRBV12-5 to TRBJ1-4; D is undetermined. This CDR3 is 16 amino acids long. Germline values: CDR1 LGHNT, CDR2 FRNRAP. V lost 1 base and J 6 bases, leaving 15 bases between the germline ends. CDR3 in amino acids: CASGLAPRVFHEKLFF. The DNA for the CDR3 is TGTGCTAGTGGTTTGGCACCGCGGGTTTTCCATGAAAAACTGTTTTTT.

The gene calls are TRBV5-6 and TRBJ1-3; TRBD1 is a possible D gene (6 bases). CDR1 is SGHDT and CDR2 is YYEEEE in the germline V gene. Trimming took off 4 bases at V and 0 bases at J, with 14 bases between the two ends. The CDR3 has 16 amino acids. CDR3 in amino acids: CASSRRGGASGNTIYF. The CDR3 region has the DNA TGTGCCAGCAGCCGCCGTGGGGGGGCCTCTGGAAACACCATATATTTT.

The chain links TRBV11-2 to TRBJ1-2; possibly TRBD1 for D (6 bases). Germline values: CDR1 SGHAT, CDR2 FQNNGV. V was shortened by 5 bases and J by 0 bases, with 13 bases between the two germline ends. The CDR3 loop spans 15 amino acids. DNA for the CDR3: TGTGCCAGCAGCCCCGGACAGATAGCTAACTATGGCTACACCTTC. Amino acids: CASSPGQIANYGYTF.

In the case of this clone: Other nucleotide sequences in the sample specify the same CDR3. CDR3 bases: TGTGCCAGCAGCCTGACAGGGGGCGACACTGAAGCTTTCTTT. Residues: CASSLTGGDTEAFF. V gene TRBV7-3 combines with J gene TRBJ1-1; 10 positions agree with TRBD1. The V gene's germline CDR1 is SGHTA and CDR2 FQGTGA. V was pared by 5 bases and J by 3 bases, with 3 bases of the junction left unmatched. CDR3 length: 14 residues.

V gene TRBV18 combines with J gene TRBJ1-1; 8 bases map to TRBD1. Germline CDR1 KGHSH, CDR2 LQKENI. Trimming took 3 bases from V and 5 from J; bases not matched to a gene: 2. This CDR3 is 13 amino acids long. Here the CDR3 reads CASSPDRGTEAFF. CDR3 bases: TGTGCCAGCTCACCCGACAGGGGAACTGAAGCTTTCTTT. The variable domain in full, completed from reference TRBV18 and TRBJ1-1, reads NAGVMQNPRHLVRRRGQEARLRCSPMKGHSHVYWYRQLPEEGLKFMVYLQKENIIDESGMPKERFSAEFPKEGPSILRIQQVVRGDSAAYFCASSPDRGTEAFFGQGTRLTVV.

A single count supports this clone. The chain carries TRBV10-2 and TRBJ2-1; TRBD2 aligns across 9 bases. Germline CDR1 is WSHSY and CDR2 is SAAADI. The CDR3 is 17 residues long. The trim removed 0 bases at V and 0 bases at J, leaving 3 bases unmatched. This chain's CDR3 is CASSESGLANSYNEQFF. DNA of the CDR3: TGCGCCAGCAGTGAGTCGGGACTAGCCAACTCCTACAATGAGCAGTTCTTC.

This chain uses TRBV5-1 with TRBJ1-1; TRBD1 aligns across 11 bases. V gave up 0 bases and J gave up 3 bases; unmatched junction bases: 4. The CDR3 length is 16 residues. Germline CDR1 SGHRS, CDR2 YFSETQ. In DNA form, the CDR3 reads TGCGCCAGCAGCTTGGCGGCGGGACAGGGGGACACTGAAGCTTTCTTT. It is translated as CASSLAAGQGDTEAFF.

V usage is TRBV19 and J usage is TRBJ1-1; possibly TRBD1 for D (5 bases). In germline, CDR1 is LNHDA, CDR2 SQIVND (reference sequence). The CDR3 covers 13 residues. V lost 7 bases and J lost 5, with 14 bases in between. The CDR3, as DNA: TGTGCCAGTATGCGACGGGGGAAGACTGAAGCTTTCTTT. It is translated as CASMRRGKTEAFF. The full variable domain, in which reference TRBV19 and TRBJ1-1 provide the parts outside the CDR3, is DGGITQSPKYLFRKEGQNVTLSCEQNLNHDAMYWYRQDPGQGLRLIYYSQIVNDFQKGDIAEGYSVSREKKESFPLTVTSAQKNPTAFYLCASMRRGKTEAFFGQGTRLTVV.

This clone has only one observation. The chain recombines TRBV27 with TRBJ2-5; TRBD1 matches 10 bases. Germline CDR1 and CDR2: MNHEY and SMNVEV (reference sequence). The trim removed 5 bases at V and 5 bases at J, leaving 11 bases unmatched. The CDR3 is made up of 16 amino acids. The CDR3 reads CASSPTYGQGVETQYF. Written as DNA, the CDR3 is TGTGCCAGCAGTCCAACTTATGGACAGGGGGTTGAGACCCAGTACTTC.

The V and J genes are TRBV7-3 and TRBJ1-1; D is ambiguous. Germline V gene sequence: CDR1 SGHTA, CDR2 FQGTGA. This CDR3 has 13 amino acids. V was trimmed by 2 bases and J by 5 bases, leaving 9 bases between them. The CDR3 DNA is TGTGCCAGCAGCTTAGGTCAGGTAACTGAAGCTTTCTTT. It translates to CASSLGQVTEAFF.

This chain connects TRBV27 to TRBJ2-7, with no clear D. The length of the CDR3 is 15 residues. CDR1 is MNHEY and CDR2 is SMNVEV in the germline V gene (reference sequence). V was trimmed by 5 bases and J by 3 bases, leaving 17 bases between them. The CDR3 sequence is CASSTVDRSGYEQYF. The CDR3 bases are TGTGCCAGCAGTACCGTCGACCGCTCGGGCTACGAGCAGTACTTC.

The V call is TRBV5-5, the J call TRBJ2-5; 11 nucleotides agree with TRBD2. The CDR3 has 16 residues. J was trimmed by 5 bases and V by 2 bases; bases with no gene match: 8. The germline CDR1 and CDR2 sequences are SGHKS and YYEKEE (reference sequence). DNA for the CDR3: TGTGCCAGCAGCTTTATCCTAGCGGGGGGTAGGGAGACCCAGTACTTC. This translates into CASSFILAGGRETQYF.

The V call is TRBV11-3, the J call TRBJ2-2, with D perhaps TRBD2 (5 bases). The CDR3 sequence is 14 residues long. The ends were cut back, 0 bases at V and 4 bases at J, with 6 bases in the middle. The V gene's germline CDR1 is SGHNT and CDR2 YENEEA. The CDR3 DNA reads TGTGCCAGCAGCTTAGACGGAGGCACCGGGGAGCTGTTTTTT. This gives the protein CASSLDGGTGELFF.

CDR3 sequence reads: CASSLDRERRGYTF. The DNA for the CDR3 is TGTGCCAGCAGCTTAGACAGGGAGCGACGCGGCTACACCTTC. V usage is TRBV7-9 and J usage is TRBJ1-2; D is perhaps TRBD1 (6 bases). Germline V gives CDR1 SEHNR, CDR2 FQNEAQ (reference sequence). The CDR3 consists of 14 residues. Trimming stripped 1 base from V and 8 bases from J, with 14 bases between.